A selection of T cell receptor beta chains follows, all from one sample in a study of cytomegalovirus exposure and HLA in healthy donors. Generated by immunoSEQ multiplex PCR, the TCRdb table keeps only in-frame clones and is missing some. The table has about 160,000 clones, about 75% seen once. The sample comprised PBMCs. These receptors all come from a woman between 45 and 60 years old in good health and CMV-seropositive. Each CDR3 is given with its conserved first and last residue. The order of the fields is V gene, J gene, D gene, clone size, CDR3 protein, CDR3 DNA. A D gene is named only where the DNA matches it firmly. The size of a clone is reported for some rows only, either as once, few or many, or as a class for expanded clones.

V gene: TRBV10-2
J gene: TRBJ1-5
D gene: -
clone size: -
CDR3 protein: CASSGTVLGQPQHF
CDR3 DNA: TGCGCCAGCAGTGGGACAGTACTTGGGCAGCCCCAGCATTTT

V gene: TRBV14
J gene: TRBJ2-7
D gene: -
clone size: -
CDR3 protein: CASSQDEAHEQYF
CDR3 DNA: TGTGCCAGCAGCCAAGACGAAGCGCACGAGCAGTACTTC

V gene: TRBV9
J gene: TRBJ1-2
D gene: TRBD1
clone size: -
CDR3 protein: CASSVDIASGDSGYTF
CDR3 DNA: TGTGCCAGCAGCGTAGATATCGCCTCAGGGGACAGTGGCTACACCTTC

V gene: TRBV12-5
J gene: TRBJ2-7
D gene: TRBD2
clone size: -
CDR3 protein: CASNGGGDLYEQYF
CDR3 DNA: TGTGCTAGTAACGGGGGGGGAGATTTATACGAGCAGTACTTC

V gene: TRBV18
J gene: TRBJ1-6
D gene: TRBD1
clone size: once
CDR3 protein: CASSPGTGSSPLHF
CDR3 DNA: TGTGCCAGCTCACCGGGGACAGGGAGTTCACCCCTCCACTTT

V gene: TRBV6-5
J gene: TRBJ1-3
D gene: -
clone size: -
CDR3 protein: CASSPRTAGNTIYF
CDR3 DNA: TGTGCCAGCAGTCCACGGACAGCTGGAAACACCATATATTTT

V gene: TRBV6-1
J gene: TRBJ2-7
D gene: -
clone size: -
CDR3 protein: CASGPGGTGYYEQYF
CDR3 DNA: TGTGCCAGCGGCCCTGGGGGGACCGGGTACTACGAGCAGTACTTC

V gene: TRBV7-6
J gene: TRBJ1-4
D gene: -
clone size: -
CDR3 protein: CASSRPTGHNEAEKLFF
CDR3 DNA: TGTGCCAGCAGCCGCCCTACCGGTCATAATGAGGCGGAAAAACTGTTTTTT

V gene: TRBV2
J gene: TRBJ2-3
D gene: -
clone size: once
CDR3 protein: CASSDRGLLGTDTQYF
CDR3 DNA: TGTGCCAGCAGTGATCGGGGTCTACTCGGCACAGATACGCAGTATTTT

V gene: TRBV7-9
J gene: TRBJ1-2
D gene: -
clone size: -
CDR3 protein: CASSLGGGTYGYTF
CDR3 DNA: TGTGCCAGCAGCTTAGGGGGGGGGACCTATGGCTACACCTTC